These 15 T cell receptor beta chains came from one sample sequenced in a study of cytomegalovirus exposure and HLA in healthy donors. Measured with immunoSEQ multiplex PCR; TCRdb has only the in-frame clones, and not every one. This table holds about 130,000 clones, around 90% found once. Sequenced: PBMCs. The receptors were sampled from a woman aged 18 to 35 in good health and CMV-seronegative.

The gene calls are TRBV7-9 and TRBJ2-1; TRBD2 might be the D (5 bases). The germline V gene encodes CDR1 SEHNR and CDR2 FQNEAQ (reference sequence). Trimming left V 2 bases short and J 8 bases short, with 7 bases between. CDR3 length: 12 residues. The CDR3 DNA sequence: TGTGCCAGCAGCTTAACGGGGTATGAGCAGTTCTTC. It is translated as CASSLTGYEQFF.

The gene calls are TRBV5-4 and TRBJ2-7; TRBD2 matches 12 bases. This CDR3 has 15 residues. After removal of 3 bases from V and 2 bases from J, the junction contained 3 bases not matched to a gene. The germline gives CDR1 SGHNT, CDR2 YYREEE (reference sequence). The CDR3 protein is CASSSRTSGTYEQYF. Here the CDR3 DNA reads TGTGCCAGCAGCTCTCGGACTAGCGGGACCTACGAGCAGTACTTC.

The chain carries TRBV28 and TRBJ2-7; the D gene is possibly TRBD1 (5 bases). CDR3 length: 16 residues. The V gene's germline CDR1 is MDHEN and CDR2 SYDVKM. The V end lost 2 bases, the J end lost 0 bases, and 14 bases lay between the germline ends. DNA of the CDR3: TGTGCCAGCAGTTTACCCCTTGGGGCACCCTCCTACGAGCAGTACTTC. Translating gives CASSLPLGAPSYEQYF.

The chain has TRBV29-1 and TRBJ2-7, with a tentative D call TRBD2 (5 bases). Germline CDR1 SQVTM, CDR2 ANQGSEA. This CDR3 has 11 amino acids. V lost 6 bases, J lost 3 bases, and 9 bases lay in between. As DNA, the CDR3 is TGCAGCGTCCCCGGGATCTACGAGCAGTACTTC. It encodes CSVPGIYEQYF.

CDR3 protein: CASRETAGGAKNIQYF. CDR3 DNA sequence: TGTGCCAGCAGGGAGACGGCGGGAGGGGCCAAAAACATTCAGTACTTC. This chain links TRBV27 with TRBJ2-4; TRBD2 matches 9 bases. Unmatched junction bases numbered 7, after V lost 6 bases and J lost 1 base. There are 16 residues in the CDR3. CDR1 and CDR2 (germline): MNHEY, SMNVEV (reference sequence).

V and J are TRBV13 and TRBJ2-1; D is unclear. CDR3 length equals 14 residues. Germline-derived CDR1 and CDR2 are PRHDT and FYEKMQ (reference sequence). V gave up 4 bases and J gave up 6 bases, with 13 bases separating them. The CDR3 sequence is CASSSRGAVNEQFF. The CDR3 nucleotides are TGTGCCAGCAGCTCGAGAGGAGCCGTCAATGAGCAGTTCTTC.

This clone is a singleton in its sample. The rearrangement joins TRBV11-3 to TRBJ1-1, with TRBD1 matching 7 bases. From germline, CDR1 is SGHNT and CDR2 YENEEA. V shed 2 bases, J shed 4 bases, and the junction held 7 bases outside the gene matches. The CDR3 extends over 15 amino acids. The DNA of the CDR3 is TGTGCCAGCAGCTTAAGGTTAGGGGGCTCCACTGAAGCTTTCTTT. Its protein is CASSLRLGGSTEAFF.

V and J are TRBV5-1 and TRBJ2-2; a possible D gene is TRBD1 (6 bases). Germline V lookup: CDR1 SGHRS, CDR2 YFSETQ. V shed 4 bases and J shed 0 bases, with 22 bases lying between them. The CDR3 spans 19 residues. CDR3 bases: TGCGCCAGCAGCGCTGTAACGCAGGGGTCCTACTCGAACACCGGGGAGCTGTTTTTT. This codes for CASSAVTQGSYSNTGELFF.

The chain employs TRBV5-1 and TRBJ1-1; D is perhaps TRBD1 (6 bases). This CDR3 has 15 residues. V lost 4 bases and J 0 bases, leaving 13 bases between the germline ends. CDR1 and CDR2 from the germline V gene are SGHRS and YFSETQ. CDR3 loop: CASSIRTGMNTEAFF. For the CDR3, the DNA is TGCGCCAGCAGCATAAGAACAGGGATGAACACTGAAGCTTTCTTT.

This sequence joins TRBV13 and TRBJ2-7, with TRBD1 matching 9 bases. The V gene's germline CDR1 is PRHDT and CDR2 FYEKMQ (reference sequence). This CDR3 contains 14 residues. Trimming cost V 9 bases and J 5 bases; bases outside gene matches: 11. The DNA of the CDR3 is TGTGCCAGTGCATCGGGGACAGGGCTCCACGAGCAGTACTTC. This sequence encodes CASASGTGLHEQYF.

This clone is a singleton in its sample. The chain couples TRBV2 to TRBJ2-1; 10 bases match TRBD2. CDR1 and CDR2 (germline): SNHLY, FYNNEI. The CDR3 covers 15 residues. Trimming took 6 bases from V and 5 from J; bases not matched to a gene: 7. The CDR3 DNA reads as TGTGCCAGCAGGGGGGCTAGCGGGGGAAACAATGAGCAGTTCTTC. This encodes CASRGASGGNNEQFF.

This sequence joins TRBV5-1 and TRBJ1-5; maybe TRBD1 (5 bases). With 3 bases removed from V and 0 bases from J, the gap between germline ends came to 13 bases. There are 16 residues in the CDR3. Per germline, CDR1 SGHRS and CDR2 YFSETQ. The CDR3 DNA reads as TGCGCCAGCAGCTCCGACAGTAAAATTAGCAATCAGCCCCAGCATTTT. Amino acid sequence: CASSSDSKISNQPQHF.

V usage is TRBV11-3 and J usage is TRBJ1-4; a possible D gene is TRBD1 (6 bases). CDR1 SGHNT and CDR2 YENEEA come from the germline V gene. CDR3 length: 16 residues. Trimming took off 3 bases at V and 4 bases at J, with 15 bases between the two ends. CDR3 sequence (DNA): TGTGCCAGCAGCTTCCTCCCCCAGGGGTATAATGAAAAACTGTTTTTT. Encoded protein: CASSFLPQGYNEKLFF.

The gene calls are TRBV4-1 and TRBJ2-3; perhaps TRBD2 as D (6 bases). The CDR3 runs to 17 residues. Germline values: CDR1 MGHRA, CDR2 YSYEKL. Trimming pared 4 bases from V and 2 bases from J, leaving 19 bases between. CDR3 amino acids: CASSLGVGRPNTDTQYF. The CDR3 nucleotides are TGCGCCAGCAGCCTAGGGGTAGGGAGGCCGAACACAGATACGCAGTATTTT.

The V call is TRBV5-1, the J call TRBJ2-3, with 11 bases lining up with TRBD2. Looked up from germline, CDR1 is SGHRS and CDR2 is YFSETQ. This CDR3 region has 16 residues. The trim removed 3 bases at V and 4 bases at J, leaving 7 bases unmatched. As DNA, the CDR3 is TGCGCCAGCAGCTCCGTAGCGGGAGGGGGTGCAGATACGCAGTATTTT. Translation gives CASSSVAGGGADTQYF.